The 10 T cell receptor beta chains below all came from one sample that was sequenced in a study of T cells in localized non-small cell lung cancer. The method was immunoSEQ multiplex PCR; TCRdb's version includes in-frame clones alone and lacks a portion of them. Of roughly 24,000 clones in the sample, approximately 90% are singletons; the top ten hold 3.5% to 5%. The starting material was peripheral blood, obtained before any cancer treatment. These receptors came from a female donor at least 60 years old with stage II squamous cell lung carcinoma.

The chain couples TRBV4-1 to TRBJ2-1; 8 nucleotides line up with TRBD2. J gave up 9 bases and V 4 bases, and 14 bases lay outside the gene matches. There are 16 residues in the CDR3. Germline V gene sequence: CDR1 MGHRA, CDR2 YSYEKL. The CDR3 DNA reads TGCGCCAGCAGCCCGACTCCGGGGGGGCTGAGGGTTGAGCAGTTCTTC. Translation gives CASSPTPGGLRVEQFF.

The rearrangement uses TRBV7-2 and TRBJ1-2, with 7 bases fitting TRBD1. CDR1 and CDR2 (germline): SGHTA, FQGNSA. The CDR3 is 14 amino acids. Trimming cost V 1 base and J 5 bases; bases outside gene matches: 4. The CDR3 reads CASSLGQGGYGYTF. The CDR3 nucleotides read TGTGCCAGCAGCTTAGGACAGGGAGGGTATGGCTACACCTTC.

This chain uses TRBV7-2 with TRBJ2-7, with no clear D. This CDR3 spans 12 amino acids. V shed 2 bases and J shed 9 bases, with 11 bases lying between them. Germline lookup yields CDR1 SGHTA and CDR2 FQGNSA. The CDR3 bases are TGTGCCAGCAGCTTACTCCCCCCCCGGCAGTACTTC. Translated, it gives CASSLLPPRQYF.

This clone appeared once. The chain is built from TRBV6-5 and TRBJ1-1, with 7 bases matching TRBD1. The CDR3 runs to 13 residues. Germline loops: CDR1 MNHEY, CDR2 SVGAGI. The ends lost 6 bases at V and 2 bases at J; junction bases unmatched: 3. The CDR3 DNA sequence: TGTGCCAGCAGAGACAGGGCTAACACTGAAGCTTTCTTT. Translating gives CASRDRANTEAFF.

This chain uses TRBV5-6 with TRBJ1-6, with TRBD1 matching over 8 bases. The J segment lost 12 bases and the V segment lost 4 bases, leaving 6 bases of the junction unmatched. Germline CDR1 is SGHDT and CDR2 is YYEEEE. The CDR3 has 13 amino acids. The chain's CDR3 is CASSPGQGIPLHF. The CDR3 DNA sequence: TGTGCCAGCAGCCCCGGACAGGGCATACCCCTCCACTTT.

J is TRBJ2-1 and V is TRBV10-1; TRBD2 agrees at 8 bases. J was trimmed by 3 bases and V by 5 bases; bases with no gene match: 6. Germline V gene sequence: CDR1 WNHNN, CDR2 SYGVQD (reference sequence). This CDR3 is 15 amino acids long. CDR3 sequence: CASSNRRGDYNEQFF. As DNA, the CDR3 is TGCGCCAGCAGTAACCGGCGGGGGGACTACAATGAGCAGTTCTTC.

The chain employs TRBV5-1 and TRBJ2-5; D remains unclear. The CDR3 has 12 amino acids. Germline V CDR1 and CDR2: SGHRS, YFSETQ. Trimming took off 0 bases at V and 8 bases at J, with 8 bases between the two ends. CDR3 nucleotides: TGCGCCAGCAGCTTGGAGTTGGGTACCCAGTACTTC. Translating it yields CASSLELGTQYF.

The V and J genes are TRBV18 and TRBJ2-5, with 7 nucleotides matching TRBD1. The CDR3 extends over 15 amino acids. Germline-derived CDR1 and CDR2 are KGHSH and LQKENI. J gave up 2 bases and V 6 bases, and 9 bases lay outside the gene matches. The CDR3 here is CASSLGQAMQETQYF. The CDR3 DNA follows: TGTGCCAGCTCCTTAGGACAGGCCATGCAAGAGACCCAGTACTTC.

The chain uses TRBV30 and TRBJ1-3; possible D gene TRBD1, 5 bases. The ends were cut back, 0 bases at V and 4 bases at J, with 10 bases in the middle. The germline gives CDR1 GTSNPN, CDR2 SVGIG (reference sequence). The CDR3 contains 14 residues. The CDR3 loop reads CAWSVGTGGNTIYF. The CDR3 DNA sequence: TGTGCCTGGAGTGTAGGGACCGGCGGAAACACCATATATTTT.

The V and J genes are TRBV2 and TRBJ2-2; D assignment may be TRBD1 or TRBD2 (5 bases each). Per germline, CDR1 SNHLY and CDR2 FYNNEI. The length of the CDR3 is 18 residues. V lost 2 bases and J 0 bases, leaving 16 bases between the germline ends. CDR3 coding DNA: TGTGCCAGCAGTGAACGGGGCAGGGAGATAGCGAACACCGGGGAGCTGTTTTTT. Its protein product is CASSERGREIANTGELFF.